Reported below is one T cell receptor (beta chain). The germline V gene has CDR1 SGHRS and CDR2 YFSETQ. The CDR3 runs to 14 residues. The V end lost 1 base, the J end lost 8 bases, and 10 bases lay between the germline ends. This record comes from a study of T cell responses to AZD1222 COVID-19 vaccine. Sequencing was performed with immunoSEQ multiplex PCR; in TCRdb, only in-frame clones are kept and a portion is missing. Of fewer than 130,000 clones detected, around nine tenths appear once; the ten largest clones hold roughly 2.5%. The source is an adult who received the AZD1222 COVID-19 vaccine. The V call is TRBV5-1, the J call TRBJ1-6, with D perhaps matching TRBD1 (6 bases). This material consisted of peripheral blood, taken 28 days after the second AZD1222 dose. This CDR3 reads CASSLSAGDSPLHF. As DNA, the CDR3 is TGCGCCAGCAGCTTGTCTGCAGGGGATTCACCCCTCCACTTT.